Presented here are 21 T cell receptor beta chains from one specimen sequenced in a study of blood T cell repertoires in COVID-19. Some clones are missing from TCRdb's copy, which holds only in-frame ones; the method was immunoSEQ multiplex PCR. The sample lists approximately 500,000 clones, 89% occurring once. Material: peripheral blood. The receptors here all came from a man aged 18 to 30 with COVID-19, enrolled during active disease.

This clone was seen once. The CDR3 DNA sequence: TGTGCCAGCTGTTTCTCACAGCTCTCTGGGGCCAACGTCCTGACTTTC. Translating gives CASCFSQLSGANVLTF. This chain uses TRBV6-5 with TRBJ2-6; D call uncertain. Looked up from germline, CDR1 is MNHEY and CDR2 is SVGAGI. This CDR3 has 16 residues. Trimming removed 8 bases at V and 0 bases at J, with 14 bases between.

The genes are TRBV27 and TRBJ1-4; 12 bases align to TRBD1. The germline V gene encodes CDR1 MNHEY and CDR2 SMNVEV (reference sequence). The CDR3 contains 19 residues. V lost 5 bases and J lost 4; bases outside the gene matches: 14. CDR3 coding DNA: TGTGCCAGCAGTCATCCCCGAGGGACAGGGGGCTATAATAATGAAAAACTGTTTTTT. As protein: CASSHPRGTGGYNNEKLFF.

The chain uses TRBV5-4 and TRBJ2-3; D unclear. The V end was cut by 4 bases, the J end by 0 bases, with 15 bases between. The V gene's germline CDR1 is SGHNT and CDR2 YYREEE (reference sequence). This CDR3 spans 16 amino acids. CDR3 amino acids: CASSSGGDSSTDTQYF. Written as DNA, the CDR3 is TGTGCCAGCAGCAGTGGCGGAGATTCTAGCACAGATACGCAGTATTTT.

V is TRBV5-5 and J is TRBJ1-3; tentative D call: TRBD1 (5 bases). CDR3 length: 15 amino acids. The V end lost 0 bases, the J end lost 0 bases, and 7 bases lay between the germline ends. Per germline, CDR1 SGHKS and CDR2 YYEKEE (reference sequence). The CDR3 sequence: CASSLGQLSGNTIYF. Here the CDR3 DNA reads TGTGCCAGCAGCTTGGGACAGCTCTCTGGAAACACCATATATTTT.

The chain carries TRBV11-2 and TRBJ2-7, with unresolved D. The germline CDR1 and CDR2 sequences are SGHAT and FQNNGV. Between the trimmed V and J ends, which lost 1 base and 6 bases, there was a span of 10 bases. The CDR3 covers 13 residues. The CDR3 loop is CASSLGLDAEQYF. DNA of the CDR3: TGTGCCAGCAGCTTAGGGCTAGATGCCGAGCAGTACTTC.

V gene TRBV6-5 combines with J gene TRBJ2-1, with 8 bases matching TRBD1. Germline CDR1 and CDR2: MNHEY and SVGAGI. This CDR3 comprises 14 residues. The V gene end was trimmed by 5 bases and the J gene end by 7 bases; junction bases not matched to a gene: 7. CDR3: CASSPRTGKNEQFF. CDR3 sequence (DNA): TGTGCCAGCAGTCCTCGGACAGGGAAAAATGAGCAGTTCTTC.

This rearrangement joins TRBV6-1 to TRBJ1-1; 7 bases are shared with TRBD1. The germline V gene encodes CDR1 MNHNS and CDR2 SASEGT. The CDR3 is 16 amino acids. J was trimmed by 0 bases and V by 6 bases; bases with no gene match: 10. CDR3 in DNA: TGTGCCAGCAGGGAACCGGGACAGACGTTGAACACTGAAGCTTTCTTT. It encodes CASREPGQTLNTEAFF.

The V call is TRBV24-1, the J call TRBJ2-2, with TRBD1 matching 12 bases. CDR1 is KGHDR, CDR2 SFDVKD, per germline. The CDR3 consists of 19 residues. V shed 4 bases and J 7 bases; nucleotides not matched to a gene: 15. CDR3 residues: CATSDPLSRGQGAVGELFF. The CDR3 nucleotides are TGTGCCACCAGTGACCCTCTCTCGAGGGGACAGGGGGCGGTCGGGGAGCTGTTTTTT.

This clone was seen a few times. The chain joins TRBV2 to TRBJ2-7; 7 bases agree with TRBD1. This CDR3 spans 15 amino acids. V lost 7 bases, J lost 6 bases, and 15 bases stayed unmatched. CDR1 SNHLY and CDR2 FYNNEI come from the germline V gene. The CDR3 bases are TGTGCCAGCACCTCGGGACAGCTAATTCCGGGCGAGCAGTACTTC. Protein: CASTSGQLIPGEQYF.

This sequence joins TRBV4-2 and TRBJ1-2, with TRBD1 as a possible D gene (5 bases). This CDR3 has 16 residues. Trimming took 0 bases from V and 2 from J, leaving 13 bases between them. Germline V lookup: CDR1 LGHNA, CDR2 YNFKEQ. This chain's CDR3 is CASSQESAGSNYGYTF. In DNA, the CDR3 is TGTGCCAGCAGCCAAGAGTCCGCAGGGTCCAACTATGGCTACACCTTC.

This chain uses TRBV7-2 with TRBJ2-7, with 8 bases aligning to TRBD2. With 5 bases clipped from V and 5 bases from J, the junction kept 14 bases outside the gene matches. The CDR3 has 16 amino acids. The germline CDR1 and CDR2 sequences are SGHTA and FQGNSA. The CDR3: CASSPPRGLGRDEQYF. The DNA for the CDR3 is TGTGCCAGCAGCCCCCCCAGGGGACTAGGGCGGGACGAGCAGTACTTC. The full variable domain, rest sourced from reference TRBV7-2 and TRBJ2-7, is GAGVSQSPSNKVTEKGKDVELRCDPISGHTALYWYRQSLGQGLEFLIYFQGNSAPDKSGLPSDRFSAERTGGSVSTLTIQRTQQEDSAVYLCASSPPRGLGRDEQYFGPGTRLTVT.

The chain couples TRBV5-1 to TRBJ2-1, with no clear D. CDR3 length equals 13 residues. The germline CDR1 and CDR2 sequences are SGHRS and YFSETQ. The V end was cut by 7 bases, the J end by 0 bases, with 8 bases between. The CDR3 sequence is CASFESSYNEQFF. In DNA form, the CDR3 reads TGCGCCAGCTTCGAGAGCTCCTACAATGAGCAGTTCTTC.

The chain is built from TRBV5-1 and TRBJ2-3, with D possibly matching TRBD2 (7 bases). The CDR3 loop spans 14 amino acids. CDR1 SGHRS and CDR2 YFSETQ come from the germline V gene. The V and J ends lost 4 bases and 4 bases respectively, with 13 bases between them. The CDR3 sequence: CASSGGAGADTQYF. The CDR3 coding sequence is TGCGCCAGCAGCGGGGGGGCCGGGGCAGATACGCAGTATTTT.

The CDR3, as DNA: TGTGCCAGTACACTAGGACAGGGGGCCGTCGGGGAGCTGTTTTTT. This sequence encodes CASTLGQGAVGELFF. V usage is TRBV19 and J usage is TRBJ2-2, with TRBD1 matching over 11 bases. The CDR3 has 15 amino acids. Looked up from germline, CDR1 is LNHDA and CDR2 is SQIVND (reference sequence). V gave up 7 bases and J gave up 7 bases; unmatched junction bases: 8.

The chain carries TRBV6-1 and TRBJ2-1, with unresolved D. Per germline, CDR1 MNHNS and CDR2 SASEGT. The CDR3 has 15 residues. V lost 1 base, J lost 2 bases, and 9 bases lay in between. DNA of the CDR3: TGTGCCAGCAGTGAAGTTGGCCACACCTACAATGAGCAGTTCTTC. It translates to CASSEVGHTYNEQFF.

The rearrangement uses TRBV5-6 and TRBJ1-1, with D hard to call. Trimming left V 4 bases short and J 2 bases short, with 12 bases between. The CDR3 length is 14 residues. Germline V CDR1 and CDR2: SGHDT, YYEEEE. The CDR3 protein is CASSGNGGNTEAFF. The DNA of the CDR3 is TGTGCCAGCAGCGGAAACGGAGGTAACACTGAAGCTTTCTTT.

Worth noting for this clone: Other DNA sequences in the same sample also yield this CDR3. The CDR3 protein is CASSQAGGSNQPQHF. The CDR3 region has the DNA TGTGCCAGCAGCCAAGCAGGGGGTAGCAATCAGCCCCAGCATTTT. This chain links TRBV3-1 (or the pseudogene TRBV3-2) with TRBJ1-5, with 7 bases aligning to TRBD1. The CDR3 has 15 amino acids. Germline V gives CDR1 LGHDT, CDR2 YNNKEL (reference sequence). V was clipped by 1 base and J by 0 bases; unmatched bases: 0.

The rearrangement uses TRBV6-1 and TRBJ1-2; D remains ambiguous. Germline assignment: CDR1 MNHNS and CDR2 SASEGT. V lost 3 bases to trimming and J lost 0 bases, with 8 bases between them. The CDR3 sequence is 14 residues long. CDR3: CASSEGLTNYGYTF. CDR3 in DNA: TGTGCCAGCAGTGAGGGCTTAACTAACTATGGCTACACCTTC.

The V call is TRBV7-6, the J call TRBJ1-3; D is perhaps TRBD1 (6 bases). The CDR3 runs to 15 residues. Trimming removed 5 bases at V and 0 bases at J, with 11 bases between. CDR1 and CDR2 (germline): SGHVS, FNYEAQ. As DNA, the CDR3 is TGTGCCAGCAGCGAAGGACAGAGCTCTGGAAACACCATATATTTT. This codes for CASSEGQSSGNTIYF.

The chain couples TRBV12-3 or TRBV12-4 to TRBJ1-2, with TRBD1 identical over 7 bases. J was trimmed by 4 bases and V by 10 bases; bases with no gene match: 9. The CDR3 runs to 13 residues. This CDR3 is CATGEAGGYGYTF. For the CDR3, the DNA is TGTGCCACTGGGGAGGCAGGGGGCTATGGCTACACCTTC.

V gene TRBV11-2 combines with J gene TRBJ2-3, with TRBD2 as a possible D gene (7 bases). Germline CDR1 and CDR2: SGHAT and FQNNGV. V was cut by 2 bases and J by 2 bases, with 14 bases left in between. The CDR3 extends over 16 amino acids. As DNA, the CDR3 is TGTGCCAGCAGCTTAAGAGGGGGGGGTGTCACAGATACGCAGTATTTT. Its protein product is CASSLRGGGVTDTQYF.